The 27 T cell receptor beta chains listed next were all sequenced from one sample in a study of blood T cell repertoires in COVID-19. Assay: immunoSEQ multiplex PCR; the TCRdb copy retains only in-frame clones and omits some. The data contain a few hundred thousand clones, more than 75% of them singletons. Sequenced: PBMCs or T cells enriched from blood (not recorded which). The receptor set was obtained from a woman in her 50s who had recovered from COVID-19.

This chain uses TRBV5-1 with TRBJ1-4; D is perhaps TRBD1 (5 bases). The CDR3 consists of 15 residues. CDR1 is SGHRS, CDR2 YFSETQ, per germline. Trimming stripped 0 bases from V and 4 bases from J, with 10 bases between. The CDR3 nucleotides read TGCGCCAGCAGCTTGGACACCGGGGGTAATGAAAAACTGTTTTTT. It translates to CASSLDTGGNEKLFF.

The chain employs TRBV29-1 and TRBJ1-2; 8 bases align to TRBD1. The germline CDR1 and CDR2 sequences are SQVTM and ANQGSEA. V was pared by 7 bases and J by 8 bases, with 15 bases of the junction left unmatched. There are 14 residues in the CDR3. The CDR3 here is CSAVAGTGLNGYTF. DNA for the CDR3: TGCAGCGCTGTAGCCGGGACAGGCCTTAACGGCTACACCTTC. Full variable domain (missing parts from reference TRBV29-1 and TRBJ1-2): SAVISQKPSRDICQRGTSLTIQCQVDSQVTMMFWYRQQPGQSLTLIATANQGSEATYESGFVIDKFPISRPNLTFSTLTVSNMSPEDSSIYLCSAVAGTGLNGYTFGSGTRLTVV.

This clone appeared a few times. The rearrangement uses TRBV7-9 and TRBJ1-2; the D is unclear. V dropped 6 bases and J dropped 3 bases, with 17 bases sitting between them. The germline V gene encodes CDR1 SEHNR and CDR2 FQNEAQ (reference sequence). CDR3 length: 15 amino acids. DNA of the CDR3: TGTGCCAGCAGTCCGCCCTTGATATACTACTATGGCTACACCTTC. Translated, it gives CASSPPLIYYYGYTF.

This clone was detected a few times. This chain links TRBV19 with TRBJ2-7; 8 bases agree with TRBD1. The germline V gene has CDR1 LNHDA and CDR2 SQIVND (reference sequence). Trimming at V came to 5 bases and at J to 6 bases, leaving 6 bases not matched to a gene. This CDR3 region has 13 residues. CDR3 DNA sequence: TGTGCCAGTAGTTCAGGACAGGGTGGCGAGCAGTACTTC. It specifies CASSSGQGGEQYF.

Regarding this clone: Other DNA variants within this sample encode the same CDR3. The chain combines TRBV7-9 with TRBJ1-1; no clear D gene. Germline CDR1 is SEHNR and CDR2 is FQNEAQ (reference sequence). CDR3 length equals 14 residues. Trimming removed 1 base at V and 1 base at J, with 7 bases between. CDR3 nucleotides: TGTGCCAGCAGCTTAGACAGTAGGAACACTGAAGCTTTCTTT. Protein sequence: CASSLDSRNTEAFF.

The chain recombines TRBV5-4 with TRBJ2-2; TRBD1 matches 11 bases. The V gene's germline CDR1 is SGHNT and CDR2 YYREEE (reference sequence). CDR3 length: 15 residues. V was pared by 6 bases and J by 5 bases, with 6 bases of the junction left unmatched. The CDR3 protein is CASTPGTGGTGELFF. As DNA, the CDR3 is TGTGCCAGCACCCCCGGGACAGGGGGAACCGGGGAGCTGTTTTTT.

The genes are TRBV28 and TRBJ1-1, with D possibly being TRBD1 (5 bases). The CDR3 is made up of 15 amino acids. V was pared by 2 bases and J by 5 bases, with 15 bases between. Germline CDR1 is MDHEN and CDR2 is SYDVKM. The CDR3 spells CASSLGGTGGTEAFF. CDR3 in DNA: TGTGCCAGCAGTTTAGGGGGGACTGGGGGGACTGAAGCTTTCTTT. Variable domain in full (rest from reference TRBV28 and TRBJ1-1): DVKVTQSSRYLVKRTGEKVFLECVQDMDHENMFWYRQDPGLGLRLIYFSYDVKMKEKGDIPEGYSVSREKKERFSLILESASTNQTSMYLCASSLGGTGGTEAFFGQGTRLTVV.

The chain links TRBV25-1 to TRBJ2-1; D perhaps matches TRBD2 (5 bases). The germline V and J ends were trimmed by 6 bases and 5 bases, with 17 bases remaining between them. Germline loops: CDR1 MGHDK, CDR2 SYGVNS. This CDR3 has 15 residues. CDR3 residues: CASSQRRQAHNEQFF. CDR3 DNA sequence: TGTGCCAGCAGCCAAAGGAGGCAGGCCCACAATGAGCAGTTCTTC.

The genes are TRBV3-1 (or the pseudogene TRBV3-2) and TRBJ1-2; D is unresolved. The CDR3 totals 18 residues. Germline-derived CDR1 and CDR2 are LGHDT and YNNKEL (reference sequence). Trimming removed 1 base from V and 2 bases from J, with 20 bases in between. The CDR3 DNA reads as TGTGCCAGCAGCCAAGTAGTAGGCTTTGACAATCGCAACTATGGCTACACCTTC. Translated, it gives CASSQVVGFDNRNYGYTF.

This rearrangement joins TRBV24-1 to TRBJ2-7; 9 nucleotides line up with TRBD1. This CDR3 is built from 13 residues. The V segment lost 7 bases and the J segment 4 bases; nucleotides outside the gene matches: 4. CDR1 is KGHDR, CDR2 SFDVKD, per germline. The CDR3 region is CATRDRGSYEQYF. CDR3 nucleotide sequence: TGTGCCACCAGGGACAGGGGCTCTTACGAGCAGTACTTC.

V gene TRBV7-9 combines with J gene TRBJ1-1; 7 bases are shared with TRBD1. The CDR3 consists of 14 residues. Per the germline V gene, CDR1 is SEHNR and CDR2 is FQNEAQ (reference sequence). After removal of 5 bases from V and 5 bases from J, the junction contained 8 bases not matched to a gene. The CDR3 DNA sequence: TGTGCCAGCAGCCCCGACAGGGAAACAACTGAAGCTTTCTTT. Its translation: CASSPDRETTEAFF.

The genes are TRBV7-8 and TRBJ1-1; the match to TRBD1 covers 7 bases. V shed 5 bases, J shed 10 bases, and the junction held 7 bases outside the gene matches. Germline V gene data show CDR1 as SGHVS and CDR2 as FQNEAQ. The CDR3 is 12 amino acids. As DNA, the CDR3 is TGTGCCAGCAGCCCAAGACAGGGAGGAGCTTTCTTT. It specifies CASSPRQGGAFF. The whole variable domain, remainder taken from reference TRBV7-8 and TRBJ1-1, is GAGVSQSPRYKVAKRGQDVALRCDPISGHVSLFWYQQALGQGPEFLTYFQNEAQLDKSGLPSDRFFAERPEGSVSTLKIQRTQQEDSAVYLCASSPRQGGAFFGQGTRLTVV.

This clone turned up a few times. The rearrangement joins TRBV7-2 to TRBJ1-2; TRBD1 matches at 9 bases. The V gene end was trimmed by 4 bases and the J gene end by 6 bases; junction bases not matched to a gene: 3. CDR1 SGHTA and CDR2 FQGNSA come from the germline V gene. The length of the CDR3 is 13 residues. In DNA, the CDR3 is TGTGCCAGCAGCTGGGACAGGGCCAATGGCTACACCTTC. Translated, it gives CASSWDRANGYTF.

This clone was recorded once. This chain's CDR3 is CAMRSNRGRSYEQYF. The CDR3 coding sequence is TGTGCCATGAGATCTAACAGGGGGCGATCCTACGAGCAGTACTTC. The gene calls are TRBV2 and TRBJ2-7; 9 nucleotides agree with TRBD1. CDR1 is SNHLY and CDR2 is FYNNEI in the germline V gene. Trimming removed 10 bases from V and 1 base from J; junction bases left unmatched: 11. CDR3 size: 15 residues. Full variable domain (remainder filled in from reference TRBV2 and TRBJ2-7): EPEVTQTPSHQVTQMGQEVILRCVPISNHLYFYWYRQILGQKVEFLVSFYNNEISEKSEIFDDQFSVERPDGSNFTLKIRSTKLEDSAMYFCAMRSNRGRSYEQYFGPGTRLTVT.

This chain links TRBV7-9 with TRBJ1-4; D uncertain. Per germline, CDR1 SEHNR and CDR2 FQNEAQ (reference sequence). The CDR3 is made up of 16 amino acids. V was cut by 0 bases and J by 4 bases, with 12 bases left in between. The DNA for the CDR3 is TGTGCCAGCAGCTTAGCGTCAGGTCCTAATAATGAAAAACTGTTTTTT. This encodes CASSLASGPNNEKLFF.

This clone was seen a few times. The chain's CDR3 is CASREGNTGELFF. The CDR3 nucleotides are TGTGCCAGCAGGGAGGGCAACACCGGGGAGCTGTTTTTT. J is TRBJ2-2 and V is TRBV28, with a possible D match to TRBD2 (6 bases). The CDR3 length is 13 residues. Germline V gene data show CDR1 as MDHEN and CDR2 as SYDVKM. The V end lost 6 bases, the J end lost 2 bases, and 7 bases lay between the germline ends.

The rearrangement joins TRBV10-3 to TRBJ2-7; the D gene is possibly TRBD2 (5 bases). The CDR3 has 16 residues. The germline V gene has CDR1 ENHRY and CDR2 SYGVKD. V dropped 3 bases and J dropped 1 base, with 16 bases sitting between them. The CDR3 DNA is TGTGCCATCAGTGAACTGGAGGATTCCCTGTCCTACGAGCAGTACTTC. This translates into CAISELEDSLSYEQYF.

The V gene is TRBV6-5, the J gene TRBJ2-7; perhaps TRBD2 as D (5 bases). V dropped 7 bases and J dropped 2 bases, with 12 bases sitting between them. Germline V CDR1 and CDR2: MNHEY, SVGAGI. The CDR3 runs to 13 residues. CDR3 loop: CASTRGVAYEQYF. The CDR3 DNA follows: TGTGCCAGCACCCGGGGTGTCGCCTACGAGCAGTACTTC.

This rearrangement joins TRBV18 to TRBJ1-5; 9 nucleotides align to TRBD1. V shed 1 base and J 7 bases; nucleotides not matched to a gene: 11. The germline CDR1 and CDR2 sequences are KGHSH and LQKENI. This CDR3 comprises 17 residues. The CDR3: CASSPQQGAGGGQPQHF. The CDR3 coding sequence is TGTGCCAGCTCACCACAACAGGGGGCGGGAGGAGGCCAGCCCCAGCATTTT. The full variable domain, with the rest looked up from reference TRBV18 and TRBJ1-5, is NAGVMQNPRHLVRRRGQEARLRCSPMKGHSHVYWYRQLPEEGLKFMVYLQKENIIDESGMPKERFSAEFPKEGPSILRIQQVVRGDSAAYFCASSPQQGAGGGQPQHFGDGTRLSIL.

This chain joins TRBV3-1 (or the pseudogene TRBV3-2) and TRBJ1-2; maybe TRBD1 (5 bases). Trimming took off 2 bases at V and 4 bases at J, with 14 bases between the two ends. Germline V gene lookup returns CDR1 LGHDT and CDR2 YNNKEL (reference sequence). CDR3 length equals 15 residues. The CDR3 bases are TGTGCCAGCAGCCAATCCCCGGTTGGGGCCTATGGCTACACCTTC. Its translation is CASSQSPVGAYGYTF.

The sample holds one count of this clone. The chain's CDR3 is CASSPGTDGGYTF. The CDR3 region has the DNA TGTGCCAGCAGCCCCGGGACAGACGGGGGCTACACCTTC. The chain has TRBV3-1 (or the pseudogene TRBV3-2) and TRBJ1-2, with TRBD1 matching over 7 bases. Trimming removed 4 bases from V and 8 bases from J; junction bases left unmatched: 7. In germline, CDR1 is LGHDT, CDR2 YNNKEL (reference sequence). The CDR3 is 13 amino acids.

This rearrangement joins TRBV4-3 to TRBJ1-2, with D tentatively TRBD1 (5 bases). The CDR3 consists of 14 residues. The V end lost 2 bases, the J end lost 8 bases, and 15 bases lay between the germline ends. The germline V gene has CDR1 LGHNA and CDR2 YSLEER. As DNA, the CDR3 is TGCGCCAGCAGCCAACCGGGGGTTTACGACGGCTACACCTTC. Its protein is CASSQPGVYDGYTF.

This rearrangement joins TRBV6-1 to TRBJ1-1; D is possibly TRBD1 (5 bases). The germline V and J ends were trimmed by 1 base and 4 bases, with 7 bases remaining between them. The germline gives CDR1 MNHNS, CDR2 SASEGT. CDR3 length: 13 residues. The CDR3 region has the DNA TGTGCCAGCAGTGAAGGCGGGGCCACTGAAGCTTTCTTT. Its protein product is CASSEGGATEAFF.

The chain links TRBV7-6 to TRBJ1-2; no clear D. The V gene lost 3 bases and the J gene lost 7 bases, with 3 bases spanning the gap. This CDR3 has 10 residues. Germline values: CDR1 SGHVS, CDR2 FNYEAQ. The DNA for the CDR3 is TGTGCCAGCAGCTTTAGTGGCTACACCTTC. Protein product: CASSFSGYTF.

The chain carries TRBV19 and TRBJ1-1; D call uncertain. There are 13 residues in the CDR3. Trimming shortened V by 6 bases and J by 7 bases, and 15 bases separated the two germline ends. The germline CDR1 and CDR2 sequences are LNHDA and SQIVND (reference sequence). CDR3 in amino acids: CASSPPELIEAFF. The CDR3 coding sequence is TGTGCCAGTAGCCCACCGGAGCTAATTGAAGCTTTCTTT.

The genes are TRBV3-1 (or the pseudogene TRBV3-2) and TRBJ2-2; 8 bases are shared with TRBD1. V was pared by 1 base and J by 5 bases, with 9 bases of the junction left unmatched. The CDR3 runs to 17 residues. Germline lookup yields CDR1 LGHDT and CDR2 YNNKEL (reference sequence). The CDR3 DNA follows: TGTGCCAGCAGCCAAGGCCCAGGGGGCGGAGGGACCGGGGAGCTGTTTTTT. Translated, it gives CASSQGPGGGGTGELFF.

This chain links TRBV7-9 with TRBJ2-5; D unclear. The CDR3 consists of 14 residues. The V and J ends lost 4 bases and 0 bases respectively, with 9 bases between them. Germline V gene data show CDR1 as SEHNR and CDR2 as FQNEAQ (reference sequence). The CDR3 spells CASSSPPYQETQYF. In DNA form, the CDR3 reads TGTGCCAGCAGCTCTCCCCCGTACCAAGAGACCCAGTACTTC.